Many counts were recorded for the clone carrying this T cell receptor (beta chain). MiXCR, applied by TCRdb to the 5' RACE reads, yields one record per CDR3 protein. Among around 27,000 distinct CDR3 sequences listed, roughly 5.4% were seen once. The sample is drawn from a study of spatial heterogeneity in lung cancer. Regarding time point: blood at routine non-recurrence follow-up after resection. The TCR was taken from a female donor with early-stage non-small cell lung cancer. The sample consisted of PBMCs, taken at follow-up.

CDR3 DNA sequence: TGTGCCAGCAGCCCCGGGACAGGCAAAACCTACGAGCAGTACTTC. This codes for CASSPGTGKTYEQYF. The genes are TRBV7-9 and TRBJ2-7; 8 nucleotides match TRBD1. The CDR3 extends over 15 amino acids. CDR1 and CDR2 from the germline V gene are SEHNR and FQNEAQ (reference sequence). J gave up 2 bases and V 5 bases, and 8 bases lay outside the gene matches. The variable domain in full, with the rest retrieved from reference TRBV7-9 and TRBJ2-7, is DTGVSQNPRHKITKRGQNVTFRCDPISEHNRLYWYRQTLGQGPEFLTYFQNEAQLEKSRLLSDRFSAERPKGSFSTLEIQRTEQGDSAMYLCASSPGTGKTYEQYFGPGTRLTVT.